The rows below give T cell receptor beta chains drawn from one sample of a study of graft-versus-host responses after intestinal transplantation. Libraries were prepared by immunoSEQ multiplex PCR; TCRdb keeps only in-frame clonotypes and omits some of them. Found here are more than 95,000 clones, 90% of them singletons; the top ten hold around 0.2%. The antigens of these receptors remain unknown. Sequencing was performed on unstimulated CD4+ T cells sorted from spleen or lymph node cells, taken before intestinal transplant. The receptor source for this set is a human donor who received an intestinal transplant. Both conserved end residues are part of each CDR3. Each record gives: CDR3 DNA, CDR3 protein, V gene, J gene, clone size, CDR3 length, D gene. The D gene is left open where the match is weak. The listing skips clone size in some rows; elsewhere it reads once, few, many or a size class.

CDR3nt: TGCAGCGTTGAGTGGGACAGGGGCACAGATACGCAGTATTTT; CDR3aa: CSVEWDRGTDTQYF; v_gene: TRBV29-1; j_gene: TRBJ2-3; abundance: .; len: 14; d_gene: TRBD1
CDR3nt: TGCGCCAGCAGCTTCGGGTTCAACACTGAAGCTTTCTTT; CDR3aa: CASSFGFNTEAFF; v_gene: TRBV5-1; j_gene: TRBJ1-1; abundance: .; len: 13; d_gene: .
CDR3nt: TGTGCCTGGAGCCATCAGTGGAACACTGAAGCTTTCTTT; CDR3aa: CAWSHQWNTEAFF; v_gene: TRBV30; j_gene: TRBJ1-1; abundance: .; len: 13; d_gene: .
CDR3nt: TGCGCCAGCAGCCGCGGACAGGGGACCTACGAGCAGTACTTC; CDR3aa: CASSRGQGTYEQYF; v_gene: TRBV4-1; j_gene: TRBJ2-7; abundance: .; len: 14; d_gene: TRBD1
CDR3nt: TGTGCCAGCAGTGTGGGACAGCCTTATGGCTACACCTTC; CDR3aa: CASSVGQPYGYTF; v_gene: TRBV6-1; j_gene: TRBJ1-2; abundance: .; len: 13; d_gene: TRBD1
CDR3nt: TGTGCCAGCAGCTTATCCCTTATCCTTTCGGACTCCCAGACAGATACGCAGTATTTT; CDR3aa: CASSLSLILSDSQTDTQYF; v_gene: TRBV7-9; j_gene: TRBJ2-3; abundance: .; len: 19; d_gene: .
CDR3nt: TGCGCCAGCAGCCAAGATTCAGTGACCCAGTACTTC; CDR3aa: CASSQDSVTQYF; v_gene: TRBV4-1; j_gene: TRBJ2-5; abundance: .; len: 12; d_gene: .
CDR3nt: TGCGCCAGCAGCGACCCGGGGTCCGGCACAGATACGCAGTATTTT; CDR3aa: CASSDPGSGTDTQYF; v_gene: TRBV4-3; j_gene: TRBJ2-3; abundance: once; len: 15; d_gene: .
CDR3nt: TGTGCCACCAGCAGAGGTAGCTTAGGCAGTTCCTACGAGCAGTACTTC; CDR3aa: CATSRGSLGSSYEQYF; v_gene: TRBV15; j_gene: TRBJ2-7; abundance: .; len: 16; d_gene: .
CDR3nt: TGTGCCAGCAGCGCTAAATCCCCCAACACCGGGGAGCTGTTTTTT; CDR3aa: CASSAKSPNTGELFF; v_gene: TRBV9; j_gene: TRBJ2-2; abundance: .; len: 15; d_gene: .
CDR3nt: TGTGCCAGCAGCCGTAGCGGGGGCCGCCAATACGAGCAGTACTTC; CDR3aa: CASSRSGGRQYEQYF; v_gene: TRBV7-2; j_gene: TRBJ2-7; abundance: .; len: 15; d_gene: TRBD2
CDR3nt: TGTGCCTGGAGTGTAACGGGGGGAAATGGCAATCAGCCCCAGCATTTT; CDR3aa: CAWSVTGGNGNQPQHF; v_gene: TRBV30; j_gene: TRBJ1-5; abundance: few; len: 16; d_gene: .
CDR3nt: TGTGCCAGCAGTACGGACAGGCGACCCACCGGGGAGCTGTTTTTT; CDR3aa: CASSTDRRPTGELFF; v_gene: TRBV27; j_gene: TRBJ2-2; abundance: .; len: 15; d_gene: TRBD1
CDR3nt: TGTGCCAGCAGTTCCCTCCACGGACTCGGATACGAGCAGTACTTC; CDR3aa: CASSSLHGLGYEQYF; v_gene: TRBV6-5; j_gene: TRBJ2-7; abundance: few; len: 15; d_gene: .
CDR3nt: TGTGCCAGCAGCCCCCGGGACAGGGCTTTAGAGACCCAGTACTTC; CDR3aa: CASSPRDRALETQYF; v_gene: TRBV21-1; j_gene: TRBJ2-5; abundance: .; len: 15; d_gene: .
CDR3nt: TGTGCCAGCAGCTTCCCGGGGACAGGGGGCGGAGAGACCCAGTACTTC; CDR3aa: CASSFPGTGGGETQYF; v_gene: TRBV5-4; j_gene: TRBJ2-5; abundance: .; len: 16; d_gene: TRBD1
CDR3nt: TGTGCCAGCAGCCCTCCCGGGACAGGGACCGGGGAGCTGTTTTTT; CDR3aa: CASSPPGTGTGELFF; v_gene: TRBV21-1; j_gene: TRBJ2-2; abundance: once; len: 15; d_gene: .
CDR3nt: TGTGCCAGCAGCTTAGCCTTACAGACCAGCTATGGCTACACCTTC; CDR3aa: CASSLALQTSYGYTF; v_gene: TRBV7-2; j_gene: TRBJ1-2; abundance: .; len: 15; d_gene: .
CDR3nt: TGTGCCAGCAGCTTAAAGCGGGGGCCCAAAGAGACCCAGTACTTC; CDR3aa: CASSLKRGPKETQYF; v_gene: TRBV7-9; j_gene: TRBJ2-5; abundance: .; len: 15; d_gene: TRBD2
CDR3nt: TGTGCCAGCAGCGTAGAGGGACTAGCGGCGAACACCGGGGAGCTGTTTTTT; CDR3aa: CASSVEGLAANTGELFF; v_gene: TRBV9; j_gene: TRBJ2-2; abundance: .; len: 17; d_gene: TRBD2
CDR3nt: TGTGCCAGCACCGGGACTAGCGGCCAAGAGACCCAGTACTTC; CDR3aa: CASTGTSGQETQYF; v_gene: TRBV5-4; j_gene: TRBJ2-5; abundance: .; len: 14; d_gene: TRBD2
CDR3nt: TGTGCCAGCAGCTTAGCGACGTTGGAGCACTTCTACAATGAGCAGTTCTTC; CDR3aa: CASSLATLEHFYNEQFF; v_gene: TRBV7-9; j_gene: TRBJ2-1; abundance: once; len: 17; d_gene: .
CDR3nt: TGCGCCAGCAGCTTGGGAGGACAGGCGAACACTGAAGCTTTCTTT; CDR3aa: CASSLGGQANTEAFF; v_gene: TRBV5-1; j_gene: TRBJ1-1; abundance: .; len: 15; d_gene: TRBD1
CDR3nt: TGTGCCAGCTCACCCAGGGGGCAAGACTATGGCTACACCTTC; CDR3aa: CASSPRGQDYGYTF; v_gene: TRBV18; j_gene: TRBJ1-2; abundance: .; len: 14; d_gene: TRBD1
CDR3nt: TGTGCCAGCAGTTTATCCCGGACTGGGACCTACGAGCAGTACTTC; CDR3aa: CASSLSRTGTYEQYF; v_gene: TRBV6-6; j_gene: TRBJ2-7; abundance: few; len: 15; d_gene: .
CDR3nt: TGTGCCAGCAGCGAACCGACAGGGGAGACCCAGTACTTC; CDR3aa: CASSEPTGETQYF; v_gene: TRBV7-9; j_gene: TRBJ2-5; abundance: .; len: 13; d_gene: TRBD1
CDR3nt: TGTGCCAGCTGGGGTAGCGGGAGGTCCTCCTACAATGAGCAGTTCTTC; CDR3aa: CASWGSGRSSYNEQFF; v_gene: TRBV28; j_gene: TRBJ2-1; abundance: .; len: 16; d_gene: TRBD2
CDR3nt: TGTGCCAGCAGCTTAGCGCGCACCGGGGAGCTGTTTTTT; CDR3aa: CASSLARTGELFF; v_gene: TRBV7-9; j_gene: TRBJ2-2; abundance: .; len: 13; d_gene: .
CDR3nt: TGCGCCAGCAGCTTGGAGTTTGGTGGGTGGGCGCAGTACTTC; CDR3aa: CASSLEFGGWAQYF; v_gene: TRBV5-1; j_gene: TRBJ2-7; abundance: few; len: 14; d_gene: .
CDR3nt: TGTGCCAGCACCCAGGGGGCGAACACCGGGGAGCTGTTTTTT; CDR3aa: CASTQGANTGELFF; v_gene: TRBV2; j_gene: TRBJ2-2; abundance: few; len: 14; d_gene: TRBD1
CDR3nt: TGCGCCAGCAGCTTCCCCCTAGCGGCGAACACCGGGGAGCTGTTTTTT; CDR3aa: CASSFPLAANTGELFF; v_gene: TRBV5-1; j_gene: TRBJ2-2; abundance: once; len: 16; d_gene: TRBD2
CDR3nt: TGTGCCAGCAGCTTGGAGGGGCCCACCGGGGAGCTGTTTTTT; CDR3aa: CASSLEGPTGELFF; v_gene: TRBV5-4; j_gene: TRBJ2-2; abundance: .; len: 14; d_gene: .
CDR3nt: TGTGCCTGGAGTAGGGACAGGGGGCTTTATGGCTACACCTTC; CDR3aa: CAWSRDRGLYGYTF; v_gene: TRBV30; j_gene: TRBJ1-2; abundance: .; len: 14; d_gene: TRBD1
CDR3nt: TGTGCCAGCAGCACTAGCGGGGGATACAATGAGCAGTTCTTC; CDR3aa: CASSTSGGYNEQFF; v_gene: TRBV6-6; j_gene: TRBJ2-1; abundance: .; len: 14; d_gene: TRBD2
CDR3nt: TGCGCCAGCAGCCCCCGACAGGGGGTCCCCTGGAGCAATCAGCCCCAGCATTTT; CDR3aa: CASSPRQGVPWSNQPQHF; v_gene: TRBV4-1; j_gene: TRBJ1-5; abundance: once; len: 18; d_gene: TRBD1
CDR3nt: TGTGCCAGCAGCCAAGTTGTGGCAGGGGCGAGAAACACCATATATTTT; CDR3aa: CASSQVVAGARNTIYF; v_gene: TRBV14; j_gene: TRBJ1-3; abundance: .; len: 16; d_gene: .